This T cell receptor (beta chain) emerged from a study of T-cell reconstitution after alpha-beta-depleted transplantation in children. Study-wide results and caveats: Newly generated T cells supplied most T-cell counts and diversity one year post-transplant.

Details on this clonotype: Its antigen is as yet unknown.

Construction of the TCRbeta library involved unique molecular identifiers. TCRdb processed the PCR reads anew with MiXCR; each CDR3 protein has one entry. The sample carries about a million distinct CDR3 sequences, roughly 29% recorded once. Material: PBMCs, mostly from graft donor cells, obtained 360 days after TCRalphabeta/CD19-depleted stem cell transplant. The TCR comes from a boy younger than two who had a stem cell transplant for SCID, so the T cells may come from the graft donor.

The CDR3 loop reads CSVPGQGAGEQYF. The CDR3 DNA is TGCAGCGTCCCCGGACAGGGGGCGGGGGAGCAGTACTTC. This chain links TRBV29-1 with TRBJ2-7, with 11 bases lining up with TRBD1. The CDR3 is 13 amino acids. The V and J ends lost 6 bases and 7 bases, in that order; junction bases with no gene match: 8. Germline-derived CDR1 and CDR2 are SQVTM and ANQGSEA.